This TCR beta chain stems from a study of T cells in Graves' hyperthyroidism and ophthalmopathy. Germline V gene lookup returns CDR1 KGHDR and CDR2 SFDVKD. V lost 0 bases, J lost 7 bases, and 12 bases lay in between. This CDR3 region has 15 residues. Template material for amplifying TCR beta CDR3 regions consisted of RNA transcripts. The TCR CDR3 first-round RT-PCR relied on the HTBI primer set. TCRdb passed the multiplex PCR reads through MiXCR, listing each CDR3 protein once. The sample lists approximately 24,000 distinct CDR3 sequences; under 55% were seen once. The chain has TRBV24-1 and TRBJ1-5; D unclear. The sample was blood. The TCR sequence derives from a woman aged 40 to 50 with Graves' hyperthyroidism that later progressed to Graves' ophthalmopathy. The CDR3 spells CATSDLWGNEQPQHF. CDR3 sequence (DNA): TGTGCCACCAGTGATTTGTGGGGAAATGAGCAGCCCCAGCATTTT.